This is a list of T cell receptor beta chains from one sample in a study of blood T cell repertoires in COVID-19. Clones were sequenced by immunoSEQ multiplex PCR, and TCRdb holds only the in-frame ones, with some missing. The sample yields 150,000 to 200,000 clones, around 83% seen once. The sequenced sample consisted of peripheral blood. These receptors all come from a woman between 65 and 79 years old with COVID-19, enrolled during active disease. The CDR3 runs from the conserved cysteine through the conserved F or W. A D gene is named only where the DNA matches it firmly. For some rows the clone size is stated as once, few or many, or as a class when expanded; others skip it.

d_call j_call clone_size v_call cdr3_nt cdr3_aa
- TRBJ2-7 - TRBV10-1 TGCGCCAGCAGTGAAGGGGGTTCCAACGAGCAGTACTTC CASSEGGSNEQYF
TRBD1 TRBJ2-7 - TRBV5-1 TGCGCCAGCAGCTTGGAAAGGGGGCCTGAGCAGTACTTC CASSLERGPEQYF
TRBD1 TRBJ1-3 - TRBV3-1/TRBV3-2 TGTGCCAGCAGCCAACGGACAGGGGGAATCTCTGGAAACACCATATATTTT CASSQRTGGISGNTIYF
- TRBJ1-3 once TRBV5-8 TGTGCCAGCACCCGTAAAAACACCATATATTTT CASTRKNTIYF
- TRBJ1-5 - TRBV4-2 TGTGCCAGCAGCCAAGGCGGGGAGAGCAATCAGCCCCAGCATTTT CASSQGGESNQPQHF
- TRBJ1-1 - TRBV7-3 TGTGCCAGCAGCCTTCAGGGGAACACTGAAGCTTTCTTT CASSLQGNTEAFF
- TRBJ2-3 - TRBV9 TGTGCCAGCAGACAGAGCGGGTCTAGCACAGATACGCAGTATTTT CASRQSGSSTDTQYF
TRBD2 TRBJ2-7 few TRBV3-1/TRBV3-2 TGTGCCAGCAGCCAAGTCCTAGCGGGAGAGTACGAGCAGTACTTC CASSQVLAGEYEQYF
TRBD2 TRBJ2-1 - TRBV19 TGTGCCAGTTCTCCGGTTGTGGGACTTAGCGGGAGGCGGTACAATGAGCAGTTCTTC CASSPVVGLSGRRYNEQFF
TRBD1 TRBJ2-7 few TRBV6-2/TRBV6-3 TGTGCCAGCAGTCGGGTCAGGGGGCCCTACGAGCAGTACTTC CASSRVRGPYEQYF
TRBD1 TRBJ2-7 few TRBV7-9 TGTGCCAGCAGCGGGGGACAGGGGGCCCTAGAGCAGTACTTC CASSGGQGALEQYF
TRBD1 TRBJ2-7 - TRBV29-1 TGCAGCGGTATCCGGGACAGGGGGTCCGAGCAGTACTTC CSGIRDRGSEQYF
TRBD1 TRBJ1-1 - TRBV24-1 TGTGCCACCAGTGATGCTAGACAGGGGAACACTGAAGCTTTCTTT CATSDARQGNTEAFF
- TRBJ1-1 - TRBV7-8 TGTGCCAGCAGCTTCCGGGGGAACACTGAAGCTTTCTTT CASSFRGNTEAFF
TRBD2 TRBJ2-3 - TRBV6-1 TGTGCCAGCAGGGAAACAAGCGGGAGGGTAACAGATACGCAGTATTTT CASRETSGRVTDTQYF
- TRBJ1-2 once TRBV29-1 TGCAGCGTTGGCCAGGGATCCAACGCTAACTATGGCTACACCTTC CSVGQGSNANYGYTF
TRBD2 TRBJ2-7 - TRBV6-2/TRBV6-3 TGTGCCAGCAGTTACGCGGGAGGGATTTACGAGCAGTACTTC CASSYAGGIYEQYF
- TRBJ1-1 - TRBV10-3 TGTGCCATCAGTGTTAACAGGAACACTGAAGCTTTCTTT CAISVNRNTEAFF
TRBD2 TRBJ2-3 - TRBV5-1 TGCGCCAGCAGCTTGGGTCCGGCGGGAGGAGGCACAGATACGCAGTATTTT CASSLGPAGGGTDTQYF
TRBD2 TRBJ2-5 - TRBV25-1 TGTGCCAGCAGTGAAAGACTAGCGGGCGGCCAAGAGACCCAGTACTTC CASSERLAGGQETQYF
TRBD2 TRBJ2-5 - TRBV2 TGTGCCAGCAGTGAAGAGGCTAGCGGTGGGGAGACCCAGTACTTC CASSEEASGGETQYF
- TRBJ2-2 - TRBV9 TGTGCCAGCAGCGTGGGTCGGGCGAACACCGGGGAGCTGTTTTTT CASSVGRANTGELFF
- TRBJ2-1 - TRBV7-2 TGTGCCAGCAGGTTAGACCTGAGCTCCTACAATGAGCAGTTCTTC CASRLDLSSYNEQFF
TRBD1 TRBJ1-5 - TRBV11-1 TGTGCCAGCAGCCCAGAGGACAGGGGGTCCGGGCAGCCCCAGCATTTT CASSPEDRGSGQPQHF
- TRBJ2-7 - TRBV28 TGTGCCAGCAGATCTAGACTCTACGAGCAGTACTTC CASRSRLYEQYF
- TRBJ1-1 - TRBV6-2/TRBV6-3 TGTGCCAGCAGTTTGCGGGGCATGAACACTGAAGCTTTCTTT CASSLRGMNTEAFF
- TRBJ2-7 - TRBV5-1 TGCGCCAGCAGCTTTCAAGGCAGGGCCGAGCAGTACTTC CASSFQGRAEQYF
- TRBJ2-7 - TRBV9 TGTGCCAGCAGCGTAGATGAGCGGTCCTCCTACGAGCAGTACTTC CASSVDERSSYEQYF
TRBD2 TRBJ2-3 few TRBV6-5 TGTGCCAGCAGTTACGTAGCGGGAGGCGCTACAGATACGCAGTATTTT CASSYVAGGATDTQYF
TRBD2 TRBJ2-1 - TRBV4-1 TGCGCCAGCAGCCAAGACCGACTAGCGGGAAACAATGAGCAGTTCTTC CASSQDRLAGNNEQFF
- TRBJ2-3 - TRBV5-1 TGCGCCAGCATCGCAGCGGCGGGTGCAGATACGCAGTATTTT CASIAAAGADTQYF
- TRBJ1-4 few TRBV11-2 TGTGCCAGCAGCCCCGGACAGTCGTATAATGAAAAACTGTTTTTT CASSPGQSYNEKLFF
- TRBJ2-7 few TRBV6-2/TRBV6-3 TGTGCCAGCAGTTACTCGATCCTAGGAGGTTCCTACGAGCAGTACTTC CASSYSILGGSYEQYF
- TRBJ1-1 once TRBV6-6 TGTGCCAGCAGTTACGCTCAAAGCGCTGAAGCTTTCTTT CASSYAQSAEAFF
- TRBJ2-3 - TRBV7-2 TGTGCCAGCAGCTTAAAAAGCGGGTACACAGATACGCAGTATTTT CASSLKSGYTDTQYF
- TRBJ1-5 - TRBV5-1 TGCGCCAGCAGCTTGGGTCCAGGGGGCAATCAGCCCCAGCATTTT CASSLGPGGNQPQHF
TRBD1 TRBJ2-7 once TRBV6-6 TGTGCCAGCAGTCCCGGGACAGGGGGCATCTACGAGCAGTACTTC CASSPGTGGIYEQYF
TRBD1 TRBJ1-5 - TRBV6-5 TGTGCCAGCAGACCGGACAGGGCCTTCAATCAGCCCCAGCATTTT CASRPDRAFNQPQHF
- TRBJ2-7 - TRBV3-1/TRBV3-2 TGTGCCAGCAGCTATCGGGGGGAAGGGGGCGAGCAGTACTTC CASSYRGEGGEQYF
TRBD1 TRBJ1-3 once TRBV7-9 TGTGCCAGCAGCTTAGCGCGGGACAGCTCTGGAAACACCATATATTTT CASSLARDSSGNTIYF
- TRBJ2-1 - TRBV2 TGTGCCAGCAGTGTATCGGCGGGTGGAAGGTTCTTC CASSVSAGGRFF
- TRBJ1-5 once TRBV7-8 TGTGCCAGCAGCTTAGGGCAGGGAAGGACTCAGCCCCAGCATTTT CASSLGQGRTQPQHF